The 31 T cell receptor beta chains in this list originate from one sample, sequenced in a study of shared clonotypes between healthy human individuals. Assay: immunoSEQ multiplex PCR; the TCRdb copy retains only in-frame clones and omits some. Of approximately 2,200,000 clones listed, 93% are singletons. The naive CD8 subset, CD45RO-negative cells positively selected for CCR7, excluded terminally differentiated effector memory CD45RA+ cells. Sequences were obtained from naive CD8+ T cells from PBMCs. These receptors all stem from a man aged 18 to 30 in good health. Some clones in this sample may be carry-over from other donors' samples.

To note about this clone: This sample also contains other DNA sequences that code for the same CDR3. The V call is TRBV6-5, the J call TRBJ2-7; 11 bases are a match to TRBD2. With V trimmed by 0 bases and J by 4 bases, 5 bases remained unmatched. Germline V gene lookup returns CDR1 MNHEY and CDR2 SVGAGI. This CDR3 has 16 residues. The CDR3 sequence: CASSYSSGRVTYEQYF. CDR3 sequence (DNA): TGTGCCAGCAGTTACTCTAGCGGGAGGGTCACTTACGAGCAGTACTTC.

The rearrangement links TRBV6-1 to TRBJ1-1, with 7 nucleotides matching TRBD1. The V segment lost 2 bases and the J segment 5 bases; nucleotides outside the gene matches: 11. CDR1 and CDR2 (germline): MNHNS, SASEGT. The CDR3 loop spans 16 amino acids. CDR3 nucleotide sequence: TGTGCCAGCAGTGAACTTTTTGGGACAGTTATAACTGAAGCTTTCTTT. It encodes CASSELFGTVITEAFF.

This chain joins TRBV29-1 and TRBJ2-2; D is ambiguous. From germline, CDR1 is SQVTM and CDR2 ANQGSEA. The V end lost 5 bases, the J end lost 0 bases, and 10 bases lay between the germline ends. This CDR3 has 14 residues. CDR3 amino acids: CSVHGKPNTGELFF. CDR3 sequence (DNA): TGCAGCGTTCATGGGAAGCCGAACACCGGGGAGCTGTTTTTT.

The CDR3 nucleotides are TGTGCCTGGAGTGTACTGGAGGACTACCCCACCGGGGAGCTGTTTTTT. Its translation: CAWSVLEDYPTGELFF. The chain combines TRBV30 with TRBJ2-2, with D possibly being TRBD2 (6 bases). The germline V and J ends were trimmed by 0 bases and 4 bases, with 15 bases remaining between them. Germline V CDR1 and CDR2: GTSNPN, SVGIG (reference sequence). This CDR3 spans 16 amino acids.

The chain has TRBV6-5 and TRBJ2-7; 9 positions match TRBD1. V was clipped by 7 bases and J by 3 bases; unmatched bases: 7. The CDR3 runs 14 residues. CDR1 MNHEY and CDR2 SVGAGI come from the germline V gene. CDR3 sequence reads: CASTPQGAYYEQYF. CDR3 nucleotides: TGTGCCAGCACCCCACAGGGGGCCTACTACGAGCAGTACTTC.

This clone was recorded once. Written as DNA, the CDR3 is TGTGCCAGCGGACTAGCGGGAGAGACAGATACGCAGTATTTT. As protein: CASGLAGETDTQYF. The chain couples TRBV7-3 to TRBJ2-3; 13 bases line up with TRBD2. From germline, CDR1 is SGHTA and CDR2 FQGTGA. The V gene end was trimmed by 8 bases and the J gene end by 3 bases; junction bases not matched to a gene: 2. There are 14 residues in the CDR3.

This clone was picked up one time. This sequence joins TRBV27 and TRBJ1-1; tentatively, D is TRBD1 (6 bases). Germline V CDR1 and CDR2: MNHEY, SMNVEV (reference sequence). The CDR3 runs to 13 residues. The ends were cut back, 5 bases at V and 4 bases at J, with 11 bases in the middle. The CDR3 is CASSQGKITEAFF. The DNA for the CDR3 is TGTGCCAGCAGTCAGGGGAAGATCACTGAAGCTTTCTTT.

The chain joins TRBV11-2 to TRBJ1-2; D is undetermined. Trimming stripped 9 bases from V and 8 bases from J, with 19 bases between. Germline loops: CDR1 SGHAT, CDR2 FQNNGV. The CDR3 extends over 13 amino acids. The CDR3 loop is CASVGGWPGGYTF. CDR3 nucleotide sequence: TGTGCCAGTGTAGGCGGCTGGCCCGGGGGCTACACCTTC.

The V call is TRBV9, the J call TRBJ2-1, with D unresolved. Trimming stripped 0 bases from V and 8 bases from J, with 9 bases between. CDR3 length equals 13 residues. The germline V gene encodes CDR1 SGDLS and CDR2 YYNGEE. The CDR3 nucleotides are TGTGCCAGCAGCGTAGTTATTGGGGATGAGCAGTTCTTC. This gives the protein CASSVVIGDEQFF.

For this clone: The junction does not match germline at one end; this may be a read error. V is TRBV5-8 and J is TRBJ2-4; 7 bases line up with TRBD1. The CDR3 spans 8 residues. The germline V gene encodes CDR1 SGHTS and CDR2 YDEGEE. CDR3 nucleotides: TGTGCCAGCAGCTCGACAGGGTTC. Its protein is CASSSTGF.

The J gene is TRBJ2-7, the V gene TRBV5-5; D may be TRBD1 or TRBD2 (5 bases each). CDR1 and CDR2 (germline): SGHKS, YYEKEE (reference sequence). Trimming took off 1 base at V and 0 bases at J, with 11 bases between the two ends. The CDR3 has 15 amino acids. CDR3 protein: CASSLRAGSSYEQYF. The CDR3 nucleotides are TGTGCCAGCAGCTTGCGGGCAGGGAGCTCCTACGAGCAGTACTTC.

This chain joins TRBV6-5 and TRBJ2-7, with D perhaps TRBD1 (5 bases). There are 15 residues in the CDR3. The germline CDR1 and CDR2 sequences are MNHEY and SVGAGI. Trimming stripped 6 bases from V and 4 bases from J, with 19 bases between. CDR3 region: CASRQSGEGVYEQYF. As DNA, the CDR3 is TGTGCCAGCAGACAGTCAGGAGAAGGGGTATACGAGCAGTACTTC.

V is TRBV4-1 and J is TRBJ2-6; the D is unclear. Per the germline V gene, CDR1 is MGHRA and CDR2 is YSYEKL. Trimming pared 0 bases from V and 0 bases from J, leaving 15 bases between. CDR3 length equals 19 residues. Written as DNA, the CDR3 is TGCGCCAGCAGCCAAGATGACCTAAAACTTAGCTCTGGGGCCAACGTCCTGACTTTC. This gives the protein CASSQDDLKLSSGANVLTF.

DNA of the CDR3: TGTGCCAGCAGCCCACCCAGGGGGGGCGATGGCTACACCTTC. It yields the protein CASSPPRGGDGYTF. The J gene is TRBJ1-2, the V gene TRBV7-9, with 7 bases that match TRBD1. The J segment lost 6 bases and the V segment lost 5 bases, leaving 9 bases of the junction unmatched. The CDR3 is 14 residues long. Germline V gives CDR1 SEHNR, CDR2 FQNEAQ (reference sequence). Combining the CDR3 with reference TRBV7-9 and TRBJ1-2 gives the whole variable domain DTGVSQNPRHKITKRGQNVTFRCDPISEHNRLYWYRQTLGQGPEFLTYFQNEAQLEKSRLLSDRFSAERPKGSFSTLEIQRTEQGDSAMYLCASSPPRGGDGYTFGSGTRLTVV.

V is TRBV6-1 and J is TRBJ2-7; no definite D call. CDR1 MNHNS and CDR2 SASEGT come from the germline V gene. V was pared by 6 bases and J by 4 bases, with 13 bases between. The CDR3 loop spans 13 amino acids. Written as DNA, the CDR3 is TGTGCCAGCAGCCTGGCGCCGCTGTACGAGCAGTACTTC. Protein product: CASSLAPLYEQYF.

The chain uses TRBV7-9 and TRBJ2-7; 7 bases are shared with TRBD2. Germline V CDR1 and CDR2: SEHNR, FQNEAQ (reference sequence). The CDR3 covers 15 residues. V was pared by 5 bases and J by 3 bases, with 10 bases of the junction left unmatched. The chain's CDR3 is CASSPQRLADYEQYF. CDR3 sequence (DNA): TGTGCCAGCAGCCCACAAAGACTAGCAGACTACGAGCAGTACTTC.

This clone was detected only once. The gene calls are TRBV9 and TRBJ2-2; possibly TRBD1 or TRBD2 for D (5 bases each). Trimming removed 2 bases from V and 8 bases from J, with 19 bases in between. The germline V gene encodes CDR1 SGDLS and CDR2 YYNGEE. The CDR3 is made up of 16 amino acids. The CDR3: CASSVTGTRWEGELFF. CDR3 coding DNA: TGTGCCAGCAGCGTGACCGGGACCCGATGGGAGGGGGAGCTGTTTTTT.

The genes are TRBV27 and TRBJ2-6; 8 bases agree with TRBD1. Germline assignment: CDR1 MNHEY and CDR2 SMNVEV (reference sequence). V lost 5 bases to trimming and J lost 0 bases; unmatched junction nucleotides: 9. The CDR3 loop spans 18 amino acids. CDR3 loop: CASSGLDRVGSGANVLTF. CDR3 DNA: TGTGCCAGCAGTGGGCTGGACAGGGTTGGCTCTGGGGCCAACGTCCTGACTTTC.

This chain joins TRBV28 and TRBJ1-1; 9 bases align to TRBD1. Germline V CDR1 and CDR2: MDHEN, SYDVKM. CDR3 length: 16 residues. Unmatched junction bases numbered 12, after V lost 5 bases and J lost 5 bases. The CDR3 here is CASSGWLGQGITEAFF. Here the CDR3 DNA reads TGTGCCAGCAGTGGTTGGTTAGGACAGGGGATAACTGAAGCTTTCTTT.

CDR3 in amino acids: CASSRQGSGNTIYF. DNA of the CDR3: TGTGCCAGCAGCCGACAGGGATCTGGAAACACCATATATTTT. This rearrangement joins TRBV7-8 to TRBJ1-3, with 7 bases matching TRBD1. Germline V gene lookup returns CDR1 SGHVS and CDR2 FQNEAQ. The V gene end was trimmed by 5 bases and the J gene end by 1 base; junction bases not matched to a gene: 2. The CDR3 has 14 residues.

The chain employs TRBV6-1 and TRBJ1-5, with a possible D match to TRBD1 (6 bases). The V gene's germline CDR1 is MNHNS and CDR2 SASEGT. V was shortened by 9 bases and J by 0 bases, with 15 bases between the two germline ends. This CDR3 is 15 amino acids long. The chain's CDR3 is CAREGQTYSNQPQHF. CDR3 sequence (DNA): TGTGCCAGGGAAGGACAGACCTATAGCAATCAGCCCCAGCATTTT.

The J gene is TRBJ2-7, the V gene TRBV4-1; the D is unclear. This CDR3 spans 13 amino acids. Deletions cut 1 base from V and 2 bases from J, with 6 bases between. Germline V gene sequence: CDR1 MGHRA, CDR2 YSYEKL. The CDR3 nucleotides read TGCGCCAGCAGCCAAGTTTACCCCTACGAGCAGTACTTC. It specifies CASSQVYPYEQYF.

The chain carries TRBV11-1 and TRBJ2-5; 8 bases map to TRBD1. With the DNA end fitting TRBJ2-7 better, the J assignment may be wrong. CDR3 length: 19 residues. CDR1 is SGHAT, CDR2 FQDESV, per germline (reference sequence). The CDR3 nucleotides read TGTGCCAGCAGCTTAAGGGGCAGTGTGGGCAGGGGGCTGTCCTACGAGCAGTACTTC. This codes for CASSLRGSVGRGLSYEQYF.

CDR3 nucleotide sequence: TGCGCCAGCAGCCCTCAGGACGGGAAGGGATACGAGCAGTACTTC. Amino acid sequence: CASSPQDGKGYEQYF. This rearrangement joins TRBV4-1 to TRBJ2-7, with D maybe TRBD2 (5 bases). Germline loops: CDR1 MGHRA, CDR2 YSYEKL. Deletions cut 4 bases from V and 4 bases from J, with 17 bases between. The CDR3 runs to 15 residues.

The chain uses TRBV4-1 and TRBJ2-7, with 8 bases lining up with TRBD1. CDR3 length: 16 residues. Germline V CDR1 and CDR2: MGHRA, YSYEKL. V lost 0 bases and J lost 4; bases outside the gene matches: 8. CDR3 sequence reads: CASSQEGRDRTYEQYF. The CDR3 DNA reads TGCGCCAGCAGCCAAGAGGGTAGGGACAGGACTTACGAGCAGTACTTC.

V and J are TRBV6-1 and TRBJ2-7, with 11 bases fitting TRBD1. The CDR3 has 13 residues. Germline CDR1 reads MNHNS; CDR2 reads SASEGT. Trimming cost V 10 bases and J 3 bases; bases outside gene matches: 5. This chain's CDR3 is CAIGTGGYYEQYF. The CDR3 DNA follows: TGTGCCATCGGGACAGGGGGATACTACGAGCAGTACTTC.

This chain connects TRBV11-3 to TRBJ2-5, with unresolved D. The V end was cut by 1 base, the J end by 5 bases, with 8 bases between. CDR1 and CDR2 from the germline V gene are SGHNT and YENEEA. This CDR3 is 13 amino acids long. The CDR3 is CASSLGGGETQYF. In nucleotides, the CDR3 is TGTGCCAGCAGCTTAGGGGGTGGGGAGACCCAGTACTTC. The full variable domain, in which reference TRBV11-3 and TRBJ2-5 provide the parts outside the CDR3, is EAGVVQSPRYKIIEKKQPVAFWCNPISGHNTLYWYLQNLGQGPELLIRYENEEAVDDSQLPKDRFSAERLKGVDSTLKIQPAELGDSAVYLCASSLGGGETQYFGPGTRLLVL.

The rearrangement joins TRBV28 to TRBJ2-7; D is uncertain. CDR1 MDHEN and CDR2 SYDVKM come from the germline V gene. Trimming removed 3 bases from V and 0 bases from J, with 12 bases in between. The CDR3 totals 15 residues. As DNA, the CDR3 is TGTGCCAGCAGTTTGGGTCTTCTTAGCTCCTACGAGCAGTACTTC. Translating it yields CASSLGLLSSYEQYF.

The CDR3 DNA sequence: TGTGCCAGCAGTTTATTGGAGGGGGCGCGGACTGAAGCTTTCTTT. It specifies CASSLLEGARTEAFF. The chain has TRBV28 and TRBJ1-1; TRBD1 matches 7 bases. V gave up 1 base and J gave up 5 bases; unmatched junction bases: 7. Germline-derived CDR1 and CDR2 are MDHEN and SYDVKM. The CDR3 covers 15 residues.

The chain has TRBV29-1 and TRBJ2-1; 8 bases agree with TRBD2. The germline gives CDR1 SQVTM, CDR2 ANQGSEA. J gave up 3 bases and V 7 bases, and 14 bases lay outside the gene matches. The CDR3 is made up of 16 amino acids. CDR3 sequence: CSADPGTSGFYNEQFF. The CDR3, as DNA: TGCAGCGCCGATCCCGGTACTAGCGGCTTCTACAATGAGCAGTTCTTC.

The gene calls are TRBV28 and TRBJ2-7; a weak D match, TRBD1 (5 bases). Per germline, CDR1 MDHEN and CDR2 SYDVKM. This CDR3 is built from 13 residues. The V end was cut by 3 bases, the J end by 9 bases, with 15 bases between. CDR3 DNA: TGTGCCAGCAGTTTGGTTGCAGGGTCAGGGCAGTACTTC. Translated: CASSLVAGSGQYF.